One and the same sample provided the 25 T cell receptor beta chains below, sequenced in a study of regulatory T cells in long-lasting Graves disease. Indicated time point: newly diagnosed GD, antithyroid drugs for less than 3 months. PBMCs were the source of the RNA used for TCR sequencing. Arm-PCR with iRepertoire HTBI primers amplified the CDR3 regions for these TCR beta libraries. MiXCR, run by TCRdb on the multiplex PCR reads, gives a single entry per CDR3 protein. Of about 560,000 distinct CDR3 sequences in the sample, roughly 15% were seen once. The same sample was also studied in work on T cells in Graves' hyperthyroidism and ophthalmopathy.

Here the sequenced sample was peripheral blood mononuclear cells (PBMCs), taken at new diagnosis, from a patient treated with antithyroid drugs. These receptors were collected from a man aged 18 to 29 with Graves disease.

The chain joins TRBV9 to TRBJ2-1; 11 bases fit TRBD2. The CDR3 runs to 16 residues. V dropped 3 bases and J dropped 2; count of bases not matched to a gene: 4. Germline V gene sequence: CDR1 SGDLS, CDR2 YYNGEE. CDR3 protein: CASSALTSGAYNEQFF. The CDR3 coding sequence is TGTGCCAGCAGCGCCTTGACTAGCGGGGCCTACAATGAGCAGTTCTTC.

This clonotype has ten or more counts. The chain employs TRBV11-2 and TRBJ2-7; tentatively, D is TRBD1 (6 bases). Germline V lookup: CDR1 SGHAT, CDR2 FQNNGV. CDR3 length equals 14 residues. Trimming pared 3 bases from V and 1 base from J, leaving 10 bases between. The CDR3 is CASSFWTASYEQYF. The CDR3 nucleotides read TGTGCCAGCAGCTTCTGGACAGCATCCTACGAGCAGTACTTC. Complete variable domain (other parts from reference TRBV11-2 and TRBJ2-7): EAGVAQSPRYKIIEKRQSVAFWCNPISGHATLYWYQQILGQGPKLLIQFQNNGVVDDSQLPKDRFSAERLKGVDSTLKIQPAKLEDSAVYLCASSFWTASYEQYFGPGTRLTVT.

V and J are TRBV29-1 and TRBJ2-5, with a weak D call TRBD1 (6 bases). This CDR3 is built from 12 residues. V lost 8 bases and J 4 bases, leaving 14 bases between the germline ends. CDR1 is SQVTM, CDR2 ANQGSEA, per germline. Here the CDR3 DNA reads TGCAGCACACAGGGAAACCTAGAGACCCAGTACTTC. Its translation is CSTQGNLETQYF.

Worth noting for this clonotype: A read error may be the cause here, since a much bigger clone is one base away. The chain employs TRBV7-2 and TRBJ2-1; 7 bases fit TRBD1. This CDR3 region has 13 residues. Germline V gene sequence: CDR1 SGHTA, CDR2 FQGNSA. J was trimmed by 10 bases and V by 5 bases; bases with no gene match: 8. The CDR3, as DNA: TGTGCCAGCAGCGGACAGGTGTCCTACGAGCAGTTCTTC. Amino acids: CASSGQVSYEQFF. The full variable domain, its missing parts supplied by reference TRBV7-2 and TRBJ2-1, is GAGVSQSPSNKVTEKGKDVELRCDPISGHTALYWYRQSLGQGLEFLIYFQGNSAPDKSGLPSDRFSAERTGGSVSTLTIQRTQQEDSAVYLCASSGQVSYEQFFGPGTRLTVL.

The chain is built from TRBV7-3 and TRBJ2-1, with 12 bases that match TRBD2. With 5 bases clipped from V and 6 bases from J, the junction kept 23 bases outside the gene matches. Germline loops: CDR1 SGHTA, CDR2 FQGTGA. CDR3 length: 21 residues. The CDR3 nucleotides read TGTGCCAGCAGCCTAAAGCCCTGGGGGGCTAGCGGGAGGGCCTTTGTCAATGAGCAGTTCTTC. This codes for CASSLKPWGASGRAFVNEQFF.

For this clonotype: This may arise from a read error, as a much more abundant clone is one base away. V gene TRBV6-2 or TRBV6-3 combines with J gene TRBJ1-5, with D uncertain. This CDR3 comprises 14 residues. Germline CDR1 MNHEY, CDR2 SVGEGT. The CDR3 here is CTSSEGGSYQPQHF. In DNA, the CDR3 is TGTACCAGCAGTGAAGGCGGGTCCTATCAGCCCCAGCATTTT.

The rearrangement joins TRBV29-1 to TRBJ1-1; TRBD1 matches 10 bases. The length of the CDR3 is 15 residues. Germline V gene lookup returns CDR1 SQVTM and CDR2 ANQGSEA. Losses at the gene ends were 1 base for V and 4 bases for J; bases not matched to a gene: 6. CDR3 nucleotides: TGCAGCGTTGAAGGGGGACAGGGGATTACCACTGAAGCTTTCTTT. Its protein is CSVEGGQGITTEAFF. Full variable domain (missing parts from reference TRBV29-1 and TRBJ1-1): SAVISQKPSRDICQRGTSLTIQCQVDSQVTMMFWYRQQPGQSLTLIATANQGSEATYESGFVIDKFPISRPNLTFSTLTVSNMSPEDSSIYLCSVEGGQGITTEAFFGQGTRLTVV.

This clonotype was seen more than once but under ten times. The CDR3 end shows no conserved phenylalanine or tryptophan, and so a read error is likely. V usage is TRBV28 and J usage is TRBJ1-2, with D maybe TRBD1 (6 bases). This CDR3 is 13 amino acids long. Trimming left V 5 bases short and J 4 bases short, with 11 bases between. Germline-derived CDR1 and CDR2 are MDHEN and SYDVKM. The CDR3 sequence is CASSRGFGYGYTS. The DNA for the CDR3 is TGTGCCAGCAGTAGGGGGTTCGGCTATGGCTACACCTCC.

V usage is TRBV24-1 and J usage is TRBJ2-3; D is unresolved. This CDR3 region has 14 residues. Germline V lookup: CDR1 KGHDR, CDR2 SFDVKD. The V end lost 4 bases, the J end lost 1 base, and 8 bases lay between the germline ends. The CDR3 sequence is CATSEPRGTDTQYF. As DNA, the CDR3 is TGTGCCACCAGTGAGCCCCGCGGCACAGATACGCAGTATTTT.

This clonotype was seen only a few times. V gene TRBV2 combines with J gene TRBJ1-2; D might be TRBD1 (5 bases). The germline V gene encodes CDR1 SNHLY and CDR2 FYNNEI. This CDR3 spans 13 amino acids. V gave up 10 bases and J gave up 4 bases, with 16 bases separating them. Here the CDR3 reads CATLRDSAYGYTF. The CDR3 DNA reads TGTGCCACCCTCCGGGACTCTGCCTATGGCTACACCTTC. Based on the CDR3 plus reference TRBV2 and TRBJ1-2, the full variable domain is EPEVTQTPSHQVTQMGQEVILRCVPISNHLYFYWYRQILGQKVEFLVSFYNNEISEKSEIFDDQFSVERPDGSNFTLKIRSTKLEDSAMYFCATLRDSAYGYTFGSGTRLTVV.

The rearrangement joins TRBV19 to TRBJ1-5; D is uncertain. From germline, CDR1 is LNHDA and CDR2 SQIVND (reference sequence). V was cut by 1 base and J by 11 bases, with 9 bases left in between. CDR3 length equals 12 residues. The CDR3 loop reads CASSIAEQAQHF. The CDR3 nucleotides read TGTGCCAGTAGTATAGCGGAGCAGGCCCAGCATTTT.

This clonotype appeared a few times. CDR3 sequence: CASSDRVLLSTF. CDR3 DNA sequence: TGTGCCAGCAGTGACCGGGTCCTCTTAAGCACCTTC. J is TRBJ1-2 and V is TRBV6-1; D is ambiguous. Germline values: CDR1 MNHNS, CDR2 SASEGT. CDR3 length equals 12 residues. V lost 3 bases to trimming and J lost 13 bases, with 15 bases between them.

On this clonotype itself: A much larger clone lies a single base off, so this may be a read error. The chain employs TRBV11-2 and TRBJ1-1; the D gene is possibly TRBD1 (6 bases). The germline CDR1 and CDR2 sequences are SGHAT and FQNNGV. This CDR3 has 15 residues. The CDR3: CASSGYRERNTEASF. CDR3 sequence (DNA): TGTGCCAGCAGCGGCTACAGGGAGCGGAACACTGAAGCTTCCTTT.

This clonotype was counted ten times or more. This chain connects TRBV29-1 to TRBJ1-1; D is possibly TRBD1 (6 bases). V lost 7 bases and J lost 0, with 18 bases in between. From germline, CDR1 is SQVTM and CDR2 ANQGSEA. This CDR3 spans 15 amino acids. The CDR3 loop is CSGSGGWGMNTEAFF. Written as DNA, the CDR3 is TGCAGCGGATCGGGGGGCTGGGGGATGAACACTGAAGCTTTCTTT.

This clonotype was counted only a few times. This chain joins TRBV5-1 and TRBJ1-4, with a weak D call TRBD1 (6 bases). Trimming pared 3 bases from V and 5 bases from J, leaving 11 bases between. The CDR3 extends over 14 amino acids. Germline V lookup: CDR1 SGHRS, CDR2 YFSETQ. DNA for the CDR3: TGCGCCAGCAGCTATGGAAGGGGGAATGAAAAACTGTTTTTT. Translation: CASSYGRGNEKLFF.

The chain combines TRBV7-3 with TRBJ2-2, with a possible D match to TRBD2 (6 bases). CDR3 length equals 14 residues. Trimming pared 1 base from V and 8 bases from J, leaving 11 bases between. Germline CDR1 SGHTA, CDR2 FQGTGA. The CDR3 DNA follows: TGTGCCAGCAGCTTAATCGGGAGAGAAGGGGAGCTGTTTTTT. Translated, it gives CASSLIGREGELFF.

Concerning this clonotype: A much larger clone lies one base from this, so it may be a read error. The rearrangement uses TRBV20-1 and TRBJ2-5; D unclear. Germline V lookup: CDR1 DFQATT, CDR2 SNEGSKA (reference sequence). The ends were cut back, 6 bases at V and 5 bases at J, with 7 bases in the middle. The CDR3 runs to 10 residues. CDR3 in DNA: TGCAGTGCCATAATGGAGACCCAGTACTTC. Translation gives CSAIMETQYF.

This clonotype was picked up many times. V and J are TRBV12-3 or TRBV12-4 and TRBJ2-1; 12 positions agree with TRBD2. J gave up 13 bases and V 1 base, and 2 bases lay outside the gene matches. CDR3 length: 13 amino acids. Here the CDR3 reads CASSLGLAGVQFF. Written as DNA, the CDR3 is TGTGCCAGCAGTTTAGGACTAGCGGGAGTACAGTTCTTC.

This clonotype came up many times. DNA of the CDR3: TGCAGTGCTGTCGACAGGGCAAAGCCCTACGAGCAGTACTTC. Translating it yields CSAVDRAKPYEQYF. The rearrangement links TRBV20-1 to TRBJ2-7; 7 bases fit TRBD1. Per germline, CDR1 DFQATT and CDR2 SNEGSKA (reference sequence). The V segment lost 5 bases and the J segment 2 bases; nucleotides outside the gene matches: 9. This CDR3 is built from 14 residues.

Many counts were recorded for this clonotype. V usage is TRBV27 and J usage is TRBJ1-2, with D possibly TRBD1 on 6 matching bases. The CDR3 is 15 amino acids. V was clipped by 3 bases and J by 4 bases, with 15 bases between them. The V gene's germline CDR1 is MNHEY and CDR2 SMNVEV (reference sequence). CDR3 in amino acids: CASSFRDTGVYGYTF. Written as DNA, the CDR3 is TGTGCCAGCAGTTTTCGGGACACGGGAGTCTATGGCTACACCTTC.

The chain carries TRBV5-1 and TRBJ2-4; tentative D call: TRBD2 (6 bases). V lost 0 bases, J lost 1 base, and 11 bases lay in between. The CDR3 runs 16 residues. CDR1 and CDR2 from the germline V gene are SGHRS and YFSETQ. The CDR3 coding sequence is TGCGCCAGCAGCTTGGCAGGTAGCGGCGCCAAAAACATTCAGTACTTC. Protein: CASSLAGSGAKNIQYF.

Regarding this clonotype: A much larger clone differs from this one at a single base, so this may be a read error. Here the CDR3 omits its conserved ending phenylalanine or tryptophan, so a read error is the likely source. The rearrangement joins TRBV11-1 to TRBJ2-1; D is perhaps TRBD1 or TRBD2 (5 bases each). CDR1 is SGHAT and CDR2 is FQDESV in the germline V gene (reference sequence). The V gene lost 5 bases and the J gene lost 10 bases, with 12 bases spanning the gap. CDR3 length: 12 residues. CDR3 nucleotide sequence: TGTGCCAGCAGCCCCCAAGGGGACGAGCAGTTCTGC. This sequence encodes CASSPQGDEQFC.

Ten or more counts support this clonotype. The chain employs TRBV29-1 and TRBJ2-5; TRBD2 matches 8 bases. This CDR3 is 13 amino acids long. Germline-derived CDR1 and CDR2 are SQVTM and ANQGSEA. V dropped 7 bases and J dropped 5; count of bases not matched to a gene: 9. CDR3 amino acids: CSGGGGRGETQYF. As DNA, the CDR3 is TGCAGCGGAGGCGGGGGGAGGGGCGAGACCCAGTACTTC.

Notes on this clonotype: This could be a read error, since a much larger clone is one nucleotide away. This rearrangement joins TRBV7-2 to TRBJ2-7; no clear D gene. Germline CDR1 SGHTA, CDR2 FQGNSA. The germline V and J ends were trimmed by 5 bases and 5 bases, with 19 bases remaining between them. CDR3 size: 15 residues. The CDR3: CASSHPGSRRDEQYF. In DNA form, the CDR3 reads TGTGCCAGCAGCCACCCCGGCAGTCGACGGGACGAGCAGTACTTC.

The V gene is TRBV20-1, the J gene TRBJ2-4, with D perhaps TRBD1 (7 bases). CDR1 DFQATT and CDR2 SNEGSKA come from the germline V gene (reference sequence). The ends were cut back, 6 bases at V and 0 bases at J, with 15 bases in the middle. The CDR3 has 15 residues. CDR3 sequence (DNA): TGCAGTGCCTACGACAGGGACTTAGCCAAAAACATTCAGTACTTC. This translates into CSAYDRDLAKNIQYF.